This T cell receptor beta chain was found in a study of T cells in Graves' hyperthyroidism and ophthalmopathy. For the study at large: The initial diagnosis was the point when peripheral blood was collected, ahead of any treatment.

For this clonotype: Its specificity is not known.

Study-level points and caveats: In the analysis, a 13 V-J model separated ophthalmopathy from stable hyperthyroidism. It was a median about 7.1 months before onset that the model predicted ophthalmopathy.

Germline V gene sequence: CDR1 DFQATT, CDR2 SNEGSKA (reference sequence). V was shortened by 5 bases and J by 11 bases, with 12 bases between the two germline ends. The CDR3 loop spans 10 amino acids. RNA transcripts yielded amplified TCR beta CDR3 regions. The HTBI primer set was used in a first-round RT-PCR of the TCR CDR3. TCRdb reanalysed the multiplex PCR reads using MiXCR and keeps one entry per CDR3 protein. This table holds under 65,000 distinct CDR3 sequences, about 57% found once. Sequences were obtained from blood. This chain links TRBV20-1 with TRBJ1-2; D is unresolved. This TCR was sampled from a woman aged 60-75 years with Graves' ophthalmopathy. Here the CDR3 DNA reads TGCAGTGCTTCGCGGGGAGCTTACACCTTC. It yields the protein CSASRGAYTF.